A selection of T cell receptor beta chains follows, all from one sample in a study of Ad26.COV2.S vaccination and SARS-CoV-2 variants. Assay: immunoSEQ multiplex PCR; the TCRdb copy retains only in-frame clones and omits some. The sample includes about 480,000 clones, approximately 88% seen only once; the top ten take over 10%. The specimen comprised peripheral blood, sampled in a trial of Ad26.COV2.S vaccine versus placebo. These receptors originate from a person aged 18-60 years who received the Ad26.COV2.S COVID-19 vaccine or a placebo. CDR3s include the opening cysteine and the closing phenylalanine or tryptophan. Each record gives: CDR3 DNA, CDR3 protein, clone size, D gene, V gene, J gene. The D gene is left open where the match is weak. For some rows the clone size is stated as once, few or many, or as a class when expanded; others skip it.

TGTGCCAGCAGCAAAGAGGTCAGGTTAACCGGGGAGCTGTTTTTT	CASSKEVRLTGELFF	NA	NA	TRBV21-1	TRBJ2-2
TGTGCCACCAGCATCGCGCAGGGGCGTCGCGATGGCTACACCTTC	CATSIAQGRRDGYTF	NA	NA	TRBV15	TRBJ1-2
TGTGCCAGTAGTACAGGGGATGGCTATGGCTACACCTTC	CASSTGDGYGYTF	NA	NA	TRBV19	TRBJ1-2
TGTGCCAGTAGGCAAGGGATCTTCTCTGGAAACACCATATATTTT	CASRQGIFSGNTIYF	NA	NA	TRBV19	TRBJ1-3
TGTGCCAGCAGTTACTCGAAGGGACAGCTGACTTTC	CASSYSKGQLTF	NA	TRBD1	TRBV6-5	TRBJ2-6
TGTGCCAGTAGTCTCGGGCCCTATGGCTACACCTTC	CASSLGPYGYTF	once	NA	TRBV19	TRBJ1-2
TGCGCCAGCAGCTTGGAGCAGACGCACAATGAGCAGTTCTTC	CASSLEQTHNEQFF	NA	NA	TRBV5-1	TRBJ2-1
TGTGCCAGTAGTATCCGGGACAGCTATGGCTACACCTTC	CASSIRDSYGYTF	NA	TRBD1	TRBV19	TRBJ1-2
TGCAGTGCTAGTAGACAGGGAATTTACAATGAGCAGTTCTTC	CSASRQGIYNEQFF	NA	TRBD1	TRBV20-1	TRBJ2-1
TGTGCCAGCAGCGCCCAGTGGGCCCCGAACACTGAAGCTTTCTTT	CASSAQWAPNTEAFF	NA	NA	TRBV9	TRBJ1-1
TGCAGAAACGGCTGGTCCCATGAGCAGTTCTTC	CRNGWSHEQFF	NA	NA	TRBV29-1	TRBJ2-1
TGTGCCAGTAGTATCGACGGGACATATGGCTACACCTTC	CASSIDGTYGYTF	NA	NA	TRBV19	TRBJ1-2
TGTGCCAGCAGCCGACAGGTTATGGACACTGAAGCTTTCTTT	CASSRQVMDTEAFF	NA	NA	TRBV5-6	TRBJ1-1
TGTGCCAGCAGCGTTAGTCCCCGGGGGGAGGGCCTGGATGAGCAGTTCTTC	CASSVSPRGEGLDEQFF	NA	TRBD2	TRBV9	TRBJ2-1
TGTGCCAGCAGTGAAGCGAGGCAGAGTAATTCACCCCTCCACTTT	CASSEARQSNSPLHF	NA	NA	TRBV2	TRBJ1-6
TGTGCCAGCAGCTTATCGCTTCTAGCGGGAGGGTCCAATACGCAGTATTTT	CASSLSLLAGGSNTQYF	NA	TRBD2	TRBV7-2	TRBJ2-3
TGTGCCAGCAGTTTTGGAATCCCCCCAGATACGCAGTATTTT	CASSFGIPPDTQYF	NA	NA	TRBV27	TRBJ2-3
TGCAGCGCTGGAGACAGGAAGAACACTGAAGCTTTCTTT	CSAGDRKNTEAFF	NA	NA	TRBV29-1	TRBJ1-1
TGTGCCAGCAGCGTAGGATATGGCTACACCTTC	CASSVGYGYTF	NA	NA	TRBV9	TRBJ1-2
TGTGCCAGCAGCCTCGAGGCGGGACAGGTGTATAACAATGAGCAGTTCTTC	CASSLEAGQVYNNEQFF	few	TRBD1	TRBV7-8	TRBJ2-1
TGTGCCAGCAGTTTAGGGGACAGCTACGAGCAGTACTTC	CASSLGDSYEQYF	NA	TRBD1	TRBV12-3/TRBV12-4	TRBJ2-7
TGTGCCAGCAGCCCGGTGGGTAGCGAGGTCCGGAATGAGCAGTTCTTC	CASSPVGSEVRNEQFF	NA	NA	TRBV5-6	TRBJ2-1
TGTGCCAGTAGTATAGTAGCCGGACAGGGTGTCGGGGTGAACACTGAAGCTTTCTTT	CASSIVAGQGVGVNTEAFF	NA	TRBD1	TRBV19	TRBJ1-1
TGCAGCGTTTCGGGCAGATCGAACACTGAAGCTTTCTTT	CSVSGRSNTEAFF	NA	NA	TRBV29-1	TRBJ1-1
TGTGCCAGCACCGATCGCCGGGTCCGCAATCAGCCCCAGCATTTT	CASTDRRVRNQPQHF	once	NA	TRBV2	TRBJ1-5
TGTGCCAGCAGCCGCGGACAGGGGGCGGGTGAAAAACTGTTTTTT	CASSRGQGAGEKLFF	NA	TRBD1	TRBV7-9	TRBJ1-4
TGCGCCAGCAATATTGGCCTCCGAGACGAGCAGTTCTTC	CASNIGLRDEQFF	NA	NA	TRBV5-1	TRBJ2-1
TGTGCCAGCAGTTTTACGGGGGGGTCAGAGACCCAGTACTTC	CASSFTGGSETQYF	NA	TRBD2	TRBV28	TRBJ2-5
TGTGCCAGCAGCCAAGAATTGGGTCCCATCTATGGCTACACCTTC	CASSQELGPIYGYTF	NA	NA	TRBV3-1/TRBV3-2	TRBJ1-2
TGTGCCTGGAGTGTACTAACAGGAGGTCCCGGGGAGCTGTTTTTT	CAWSVLTGGPGELFF	once	NA	TRBV30	TRBJ2-2
TGTGCCAGTAGTGTCCGCGGGACAGGGAAAAACTCTTTGGCTAATGAAAAACTGTTTTTT	CASSVRGTGKNSLANEKLFF	NA	TRBD1	TRBV19	TRBJ1-4
TGCAGTGCGGCTACCTACGAGCAGTACTTC	CSAATYEQYF	NA	NA	TRBV20-1	TRBJ2-7
TGTGCCAGCAGCCGGACTAGCGGAATTTCCTACGAGCAGTACTTC	CASSRTSGISYEQYF	NA	TRBD2	TRBV5-5	TRBJ2-7
TGTGCCAGCAGCCCCACGAGGGGGGGGCGGGACGAGCAGTACTTC	CASSPTRGGRDEQYF	NA	NA	TRBV16	TRBJ2-7
TGCAGCGTTTTTGAGGCGGGAGCGGCCTACAATGAGCAGTTCTTC	CSVFEAGAAYNEQFF	NA	TRBD2	TRBV29-1	TRBJ2-1
TGCGCCAGCAGCTTGCCGGGACAGGGGCCTCTTAACACCGGGGAGCTGTTTTTT	CASSLPGQGPLNTGELFF	NA	TRBD1	TRBV5-1	TRBJ2-2
TGTGCCAGCAGCCCTTCCGGGACTAGTTACAATGAGCAGTTCTTC	CASSPSGTSYNEQFF	NA	TRBD2	TRBV4-2	TRBJ2-1
TGTGCCAGCAGCTTGGTTGGGGGAAAGGGCGGGGAGCTGTTTTTT	CASSLVGGKGGELFF	NA	NA	TRBV5-4	TRBJ2-2
TGTGCCAGCAGTACCGGAGGGGGGACCCAGTACTTC	CASSTGGGTQYF	NA	NA	TRBV6-2/TRBV6-3	TRBJ2-5
TGCGCCAGCAGCTTGGGACAGGGCGTCCACTTC	CASSLGQGVHF	NA	TRBD1	TRBV5-1	TRBJ2-7
TGTGCCAGCAGCTTAGCGCGGAATCGCGATTCACCCCTCCACTTT	CASSLARNRDSPLHF	NA	NA	TRBV7-3	TRBJ1-6
TGTGCCAGCAGTTACTCCTCGCCGGTATACTATGGCTACACCTTC	CASSYSSPVYYGYTF	NA	NA	TRBV6-2/TRBV6-3	TRBJ1-2
TGTGCCAGTAGTGAGGGTCGGGAGACCCAGTACTTC	CASSEGRETQYF	NA	NA	TRBV19	TRBJ2-5
TGTGCCAGCAGCGCCGGGACTAGGGGCTACAATGAGCAGTTCTTC	CASSAGTRGYNEQFF	NA	TRBD2	TRBV9	TRBJ2-1
TGTGCCTGGAGTTCCGTAAAAATAGCGGGAGGTCACCTTAGCTCCTACAATGAGCAGTTCTTC	CAWSSVKIAGGHLSSYNEQFF	NA	TRBD2	TRBV30	TRBJ2-1
TGTGCCAGCAGCGCGGGGGCTTCTAACTATGGCTACACCTTC	CASSAGASNYGYTF	NA	NA	TRBV9	TRBJ1-2
TGTGCCTGGAGTGTACTAAGGGGAGCGCGGGGCTATGGCTACACCTTC	CAWSVLRGARGYGYTF	once	NA	TRBV30	TRBJ1-2
TGTGCCAGCAGCCAAGGGGGACTCGTAGCAGTGCGGGAGACCCAGTACTTC	CASSQGGLVAVRETQYF	NA	NA	TRBV4-2	TRBJ2-5